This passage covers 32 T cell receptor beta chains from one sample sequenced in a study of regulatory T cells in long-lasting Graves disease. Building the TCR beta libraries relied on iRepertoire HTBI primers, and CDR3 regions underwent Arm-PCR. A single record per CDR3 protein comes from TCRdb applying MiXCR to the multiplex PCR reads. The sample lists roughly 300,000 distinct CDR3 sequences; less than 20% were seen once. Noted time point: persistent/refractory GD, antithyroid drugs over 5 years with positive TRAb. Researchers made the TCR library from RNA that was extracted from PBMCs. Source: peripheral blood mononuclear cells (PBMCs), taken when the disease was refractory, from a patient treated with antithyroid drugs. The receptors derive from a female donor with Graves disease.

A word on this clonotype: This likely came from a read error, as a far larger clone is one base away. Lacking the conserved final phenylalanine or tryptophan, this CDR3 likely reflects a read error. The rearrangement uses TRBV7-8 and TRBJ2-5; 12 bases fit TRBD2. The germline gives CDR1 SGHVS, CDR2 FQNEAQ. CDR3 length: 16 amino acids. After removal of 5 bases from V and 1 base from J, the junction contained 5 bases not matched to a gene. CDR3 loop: CASSLGLAGFQETQYL. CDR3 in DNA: TGTGCCAGCAGCCTCGGACTAGCGGGGTTCCAAGAGACCCAGTACCTC.

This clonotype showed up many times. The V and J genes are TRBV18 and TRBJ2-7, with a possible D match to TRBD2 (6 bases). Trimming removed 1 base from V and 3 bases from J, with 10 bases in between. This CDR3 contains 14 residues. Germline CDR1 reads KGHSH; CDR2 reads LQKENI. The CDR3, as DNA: TGTGCCAGCTCACCACGGGAGGAGATCTACGAGCAGTACTTC. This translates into CASSPREEIYEQYF.

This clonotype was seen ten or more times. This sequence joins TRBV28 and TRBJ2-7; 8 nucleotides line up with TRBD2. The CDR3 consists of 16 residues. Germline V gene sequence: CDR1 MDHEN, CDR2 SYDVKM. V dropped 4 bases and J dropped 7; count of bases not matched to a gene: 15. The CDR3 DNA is TGTGCCAGCAGTTCCCAGGGGAGTCGGGAGGGCGGAGAGCAGTACTTC. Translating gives CASSSQGSREGGEQYF. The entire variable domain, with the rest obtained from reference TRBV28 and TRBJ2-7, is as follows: DVKVTQSSRYLVKRTGEKVFLECVQDMDHENMFWYRQDPGLGLRLIYFSYDVKMKEKGDIPEGYSVSREKKERFSLILESASTNQTSMYLCASSSQGSREGGEQYFGPGTRLTVT.

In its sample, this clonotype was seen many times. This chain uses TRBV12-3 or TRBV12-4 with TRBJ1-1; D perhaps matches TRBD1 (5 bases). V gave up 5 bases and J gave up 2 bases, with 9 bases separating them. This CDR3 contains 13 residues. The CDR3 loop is CASSKRDNTEAFF. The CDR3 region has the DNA TGTGCCAGCAGTAAACGGGACAACACTGAAGCTTTCTTT.

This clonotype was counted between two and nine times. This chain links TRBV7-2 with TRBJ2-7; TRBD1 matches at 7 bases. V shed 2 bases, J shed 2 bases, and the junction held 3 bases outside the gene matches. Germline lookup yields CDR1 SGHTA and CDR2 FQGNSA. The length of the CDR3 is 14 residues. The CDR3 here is CASSLRDRTYEQYF. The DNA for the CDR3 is TGTGCCAGCAGCTTAAGGGACAGAACCTACGAGCAGTACTTC.

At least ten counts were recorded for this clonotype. CDR3: CASRTLGDRGPEQYF. The CDR3, as DNA: TGTGCCAGCAGAACCCTCGGGGACAGGGGGCCCGAGCAGTACTTC. This chain joins TRBV11-2 and TRBJ2-7, with TRBD1 matching over 12 bases. The germline V gene has CDR1 SGHAT and CDR2 FQNNGV. There are 15 residues in the CDR3. V dropped 6 bases and J dropped 6; count of bases not matched to a gene: 9. Full variable domain (missing parts from reference TRBV11-2 and TRBJ2-7): EAGVAQSPRYKIIEKRQSVAFWCNPISGHATLYWYQQILGQGPKLLIQFQNNGVVDDSQLPKDRFSAERLKGVDSTLKIQPAKLEDSAVYLCASRTLGDRGPEQYFGPGTRLTVT.

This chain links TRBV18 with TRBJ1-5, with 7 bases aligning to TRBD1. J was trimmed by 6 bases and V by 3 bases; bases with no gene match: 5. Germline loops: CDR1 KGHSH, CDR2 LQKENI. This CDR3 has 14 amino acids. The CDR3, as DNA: TGTGCCAGCTCACCCGACAGGGTGAGTCAGCCCCAGCATTTT. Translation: CASSPDRVSQPQHF.

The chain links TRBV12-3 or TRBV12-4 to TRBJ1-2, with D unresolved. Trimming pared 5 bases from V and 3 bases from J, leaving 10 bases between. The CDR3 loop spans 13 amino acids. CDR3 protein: CASSQWAYYGYTF. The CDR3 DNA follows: TGTGCCAGCAGTCAGTGGGCGTACTATGGCTACACCTTC.

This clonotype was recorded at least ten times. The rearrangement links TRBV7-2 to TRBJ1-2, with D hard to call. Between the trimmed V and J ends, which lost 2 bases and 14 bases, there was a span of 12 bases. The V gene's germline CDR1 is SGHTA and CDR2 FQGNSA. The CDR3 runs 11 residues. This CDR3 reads CASSLNVPGTF. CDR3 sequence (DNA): TGTGCCAGCAGCTTAAACGTCCCGGGAACCTTC.

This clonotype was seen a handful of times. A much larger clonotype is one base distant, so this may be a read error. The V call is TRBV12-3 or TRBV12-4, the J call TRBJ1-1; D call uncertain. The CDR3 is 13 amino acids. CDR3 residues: CASSLMRNTGAFF. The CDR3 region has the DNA TGTGCCAGCAGTTTAATGAGGAACACTGGAGCTTTCTTT.

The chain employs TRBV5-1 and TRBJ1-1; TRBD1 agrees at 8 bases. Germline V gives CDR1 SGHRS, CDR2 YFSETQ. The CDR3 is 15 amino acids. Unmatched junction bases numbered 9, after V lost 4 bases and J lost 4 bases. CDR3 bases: TGCGCCAGCAGCGGACAGGGACTAGGGGTCACTGAAGCTTTCTTT. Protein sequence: CASSGQGLGVTEAFF.

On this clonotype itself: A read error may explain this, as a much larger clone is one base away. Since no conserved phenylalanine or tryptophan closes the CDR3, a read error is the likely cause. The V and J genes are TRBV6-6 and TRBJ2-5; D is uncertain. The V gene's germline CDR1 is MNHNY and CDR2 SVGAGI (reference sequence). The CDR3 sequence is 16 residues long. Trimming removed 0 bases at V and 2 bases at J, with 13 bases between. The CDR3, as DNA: TGTGCCAGCAGTTACTCCTCCCAGGCCACGCAAGAGACCCAGTACTAC. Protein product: CASSYSSQATQETQYY.

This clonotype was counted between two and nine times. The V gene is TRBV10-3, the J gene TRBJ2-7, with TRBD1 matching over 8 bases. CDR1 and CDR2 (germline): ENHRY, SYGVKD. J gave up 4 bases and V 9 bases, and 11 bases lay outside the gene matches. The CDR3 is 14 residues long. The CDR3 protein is CAIAAADRVYEQYF. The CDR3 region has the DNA TGTGCCATAGCAGCCGCGGACAGGGTATACGAGCAGTACTTC.

The CDR3 is CASSRDRGPVTGELFF. The CDR3 nucleotides are TGTGCCAGCAGTAGGGACAGGGGGCCGGTCACCGGGGAGCTGTTTTTT. The rearrangement uses TRBV12-3 or TRBV12-4 and TRBJ2-2; 12 positions match TRBD1. This CDR3 has 16 residues. The V segment lost 5 bases and the J segment 4 bases; nucleotides outside the gene matches: 5.

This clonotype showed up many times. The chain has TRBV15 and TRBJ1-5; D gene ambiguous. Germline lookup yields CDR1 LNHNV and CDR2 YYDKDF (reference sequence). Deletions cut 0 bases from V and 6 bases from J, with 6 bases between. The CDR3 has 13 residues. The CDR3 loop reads CATSRDRSQPQHF. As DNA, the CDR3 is TGTGCCACCAGCAGAGATCGAAGTCAGCCCCAGCATTTT.

This chain's CDR3 is CASSLGPMGGNQPQHF. The DNA of the CDR3 is TGCGCCAGCAGCTTGGGCCCAATGGGGGGGAATCAGCCCCAGCATTTT. This sequence joins TRBV5-1 and TRBJ1-5; perhaps TRBD1 as D (5 bases). Germline-derived CDR1 and CDR2 are SGHRS and YFSETQ. V shed 0 bases and J shed 4 bases, with 14 bases lying between them. CDR3 length equals 16 residues.

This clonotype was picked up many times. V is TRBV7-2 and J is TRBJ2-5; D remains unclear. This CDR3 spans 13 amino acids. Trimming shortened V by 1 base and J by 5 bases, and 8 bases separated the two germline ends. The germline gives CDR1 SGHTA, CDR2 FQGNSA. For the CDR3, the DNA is TGTGCCAGCAGCTTAGAGCAGTTGGAGACCCAGTACTTC. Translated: CASSLEQLETQYF.

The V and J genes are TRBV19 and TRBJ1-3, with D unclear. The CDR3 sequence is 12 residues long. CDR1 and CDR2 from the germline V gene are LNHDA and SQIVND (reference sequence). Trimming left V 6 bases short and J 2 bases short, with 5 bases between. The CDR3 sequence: CASSWTGNTIYF. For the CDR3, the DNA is TGTGCCAGTAGCTGGACTGGAAACACCATATATTTT.

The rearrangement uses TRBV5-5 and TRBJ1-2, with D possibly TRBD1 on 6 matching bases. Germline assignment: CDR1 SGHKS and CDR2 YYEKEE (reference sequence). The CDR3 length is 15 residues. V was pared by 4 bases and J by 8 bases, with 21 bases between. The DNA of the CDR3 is TGTGCCAGCAGCCAAGTGGTCCAGGGGCCCGGGGGCTACACCTTC. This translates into CASSQVVQGPGGYTF.

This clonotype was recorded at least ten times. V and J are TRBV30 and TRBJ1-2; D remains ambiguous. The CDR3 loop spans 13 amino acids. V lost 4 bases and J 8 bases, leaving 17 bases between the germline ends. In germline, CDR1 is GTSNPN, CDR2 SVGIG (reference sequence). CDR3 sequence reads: CAWTNGMSRGYTF. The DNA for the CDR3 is TGTGCCTGGACCAACGGGATGTCTCGGGGCTACACCTTC.

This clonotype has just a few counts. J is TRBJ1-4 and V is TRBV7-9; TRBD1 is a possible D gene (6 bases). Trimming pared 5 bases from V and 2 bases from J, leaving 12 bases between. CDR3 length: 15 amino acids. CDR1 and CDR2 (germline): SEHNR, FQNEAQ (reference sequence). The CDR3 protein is CASSPPRGTNEKLFF. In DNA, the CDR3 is TGTGCCAGCAGCCCCCCGAGGGGGACTAATGAAAAACTGTTTTTT.

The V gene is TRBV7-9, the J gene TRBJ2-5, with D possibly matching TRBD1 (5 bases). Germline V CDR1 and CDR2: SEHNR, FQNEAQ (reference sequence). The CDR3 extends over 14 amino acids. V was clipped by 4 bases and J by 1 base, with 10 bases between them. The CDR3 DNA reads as TGTGCCAGCAGCTGGGGCCGGACCCAAGAGACCCAGTACTTC. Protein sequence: CASSWGRTQETQYF.

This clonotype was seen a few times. CDR3 sequence: CASSPLAGTTDTQYF. CDR3 coding DNA: TGCGCCAGCAGCCCCTTAGCGGGGACCACAGATACGCAGTATTTT. This chain uses TRBV4-1 with TRBJ2-3; TRBD2 aligns across 8 bases. The CDR3 covers 15 residues. V lost 4 bases to trimming and J lost 2 bases; unmatched junction nucleotides: 5. The V gene's germline CDR1 is MGHRA and CDR2 YSYEKL.

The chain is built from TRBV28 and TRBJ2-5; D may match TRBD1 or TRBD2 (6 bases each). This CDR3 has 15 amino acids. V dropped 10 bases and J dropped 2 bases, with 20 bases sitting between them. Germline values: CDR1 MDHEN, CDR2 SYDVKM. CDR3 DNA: TGTGCCACCAAACCCTGGGGGGCGCGGCAAGAGACCCAGTACTTC. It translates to CATKPWGARQETQYF.

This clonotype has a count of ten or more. CDR3 nucleotides: TGTGCCAGCAGTGTCGCCCGAGTCGTAGACGAGCAGTACTTC. Protein: CASSVARVVDEQYF. The chain recombines TRBV6-1 with TRBJ2-7; D is uncertain. CDR1 MNHNS and CDR2 SASEGT come from the germline V gene. The CDR3 extends over 14 amino acids. Deletions cut 4 bases from V and 5 bases from J, with 15 bases between.

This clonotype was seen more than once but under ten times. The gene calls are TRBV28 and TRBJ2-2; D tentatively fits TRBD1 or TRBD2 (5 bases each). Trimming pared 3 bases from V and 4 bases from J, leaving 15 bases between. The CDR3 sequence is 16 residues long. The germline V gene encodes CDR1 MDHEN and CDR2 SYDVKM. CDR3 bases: TGTGCCAGCAGTTTTTTAGGGGACGTTGTCACCGGGGAGCTGTTTTTT. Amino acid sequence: CASSFLGDVVTGELFF.

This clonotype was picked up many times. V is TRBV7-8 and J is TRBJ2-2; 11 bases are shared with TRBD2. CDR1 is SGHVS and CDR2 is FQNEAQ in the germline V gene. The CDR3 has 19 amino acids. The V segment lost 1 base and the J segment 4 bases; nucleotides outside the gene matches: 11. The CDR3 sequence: CASSLGSSGRLSSTGELFF. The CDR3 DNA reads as TGTGCCAGCAGCTTAGGGTCTAGCGGGAGGCTGTCATCCACCGGGGAGCTGTTTTTT.

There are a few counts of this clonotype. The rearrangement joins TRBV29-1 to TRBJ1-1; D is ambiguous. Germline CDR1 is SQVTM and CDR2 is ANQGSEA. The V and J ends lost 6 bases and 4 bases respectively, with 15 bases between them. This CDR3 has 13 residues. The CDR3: CSVLTTSPTEAFF. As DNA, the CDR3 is TGCAGCGTGCTGACCACCAGTCCCACTGAAGCTTTCTTT.

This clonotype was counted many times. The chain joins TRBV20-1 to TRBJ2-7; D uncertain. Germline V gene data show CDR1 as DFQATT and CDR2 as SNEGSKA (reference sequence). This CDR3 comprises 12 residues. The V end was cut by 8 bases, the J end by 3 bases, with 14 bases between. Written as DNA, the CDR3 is TGCAGTACGTGCTCCCCGGACTACGAGCAGTACTTC. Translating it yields CSTCSPDYEQYF.

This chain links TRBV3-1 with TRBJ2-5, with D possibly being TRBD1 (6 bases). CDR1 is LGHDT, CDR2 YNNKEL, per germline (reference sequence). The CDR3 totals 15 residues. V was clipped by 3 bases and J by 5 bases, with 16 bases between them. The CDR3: CASSHLYRVGETQYF. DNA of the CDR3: TGTGCCAGCAGCCACCTCTACAGGGTTGGGGAGACCCAGTACTTC.

The CDR3 is CASSKGLAVYEQYF. The DNA for the CDR3 is TGTGCCAGCAGCAAGGGACTAGCGGTCTACGAGCAGTACTTC. The chain has TRBV6-2 or TRBV6-3 and TRBJ2-7, with 11 nucleotides matching TRBD2. Germline assignment: CDR1 MNHEY and CDR2 SVGEGT. Unmatched junction bases numbered 4, after V lost 6 bases and J lost 3 bases. The CDR3 loop spans 14 amino acids.

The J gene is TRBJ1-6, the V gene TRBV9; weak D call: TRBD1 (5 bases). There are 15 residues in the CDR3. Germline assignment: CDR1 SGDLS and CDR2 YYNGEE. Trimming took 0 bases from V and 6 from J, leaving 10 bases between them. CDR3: CASSVGGGVNSPLHF. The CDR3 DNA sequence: TGTGCCAGCAGCGTAGGCGGAGGGGTTAATTCACCCCTCCACTTT.